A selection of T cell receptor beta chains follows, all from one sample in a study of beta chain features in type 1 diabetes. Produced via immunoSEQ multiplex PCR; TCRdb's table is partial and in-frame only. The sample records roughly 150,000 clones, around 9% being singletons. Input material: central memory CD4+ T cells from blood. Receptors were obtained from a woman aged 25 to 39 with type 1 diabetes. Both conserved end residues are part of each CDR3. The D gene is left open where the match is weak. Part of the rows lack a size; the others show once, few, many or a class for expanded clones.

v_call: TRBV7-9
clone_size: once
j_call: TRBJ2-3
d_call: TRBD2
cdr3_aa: CASSLDRTRDTQYF
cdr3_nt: TGTGCCAGCAGCCTTGACCGGACTAGAGATACGCAGTATTTT

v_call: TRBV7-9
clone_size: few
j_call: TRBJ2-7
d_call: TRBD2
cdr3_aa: CASSPRTSIHEQYF
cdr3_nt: TGTGCCAGCAGCCCCAGGACTAGTATCCACGAGCAGTACTTC

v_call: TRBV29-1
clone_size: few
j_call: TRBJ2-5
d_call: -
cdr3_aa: CSVDRVKGETQYF
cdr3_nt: TGCAGCGTCGATCGGGTAAAAGGAGAGACCCAGTACTTC

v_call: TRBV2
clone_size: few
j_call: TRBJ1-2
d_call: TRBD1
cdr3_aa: CASGGQGTYTF
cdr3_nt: TGTGCCAGCGGGGGACAGGGAACCTACACCTTC

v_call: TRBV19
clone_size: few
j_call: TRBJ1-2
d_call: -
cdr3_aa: CASMRGNYGYTF
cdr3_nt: TGTGCCAGTATGCGGGGAAACTATGGCTACACCTTC

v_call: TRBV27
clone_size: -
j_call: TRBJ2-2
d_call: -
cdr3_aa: CASSLTGGFGELFF
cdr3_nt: TGTGCCAGCAGTCTCACCGGAGGGTTCGGGGAGCTGTTTTTT

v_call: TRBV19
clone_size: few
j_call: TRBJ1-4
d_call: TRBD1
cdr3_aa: CASSSRTGVYEKLFF
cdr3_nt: TGTGCCAGTAGTTCGCGGACAGGGGTGTATGAAAAACTGTTTTTT

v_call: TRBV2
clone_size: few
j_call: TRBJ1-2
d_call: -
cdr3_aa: CASSEQGSDYGYTF
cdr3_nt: TGTGCCAGCAGTGAACAGGGGTCCGACTATGGCTACACCTTC

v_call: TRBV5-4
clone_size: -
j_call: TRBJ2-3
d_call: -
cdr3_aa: CASSLRGTDTQYF
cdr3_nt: TGTGCCAGCAGCTTGCGGGGCACAGATACGCAGTATTTT

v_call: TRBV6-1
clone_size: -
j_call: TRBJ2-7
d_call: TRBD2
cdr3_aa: CASSGTSGRMTYEQYF
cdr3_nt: TGTGCCAGCAGTGGGACTAGCGGGAGGATGACCTACGAGCAGTACTTC

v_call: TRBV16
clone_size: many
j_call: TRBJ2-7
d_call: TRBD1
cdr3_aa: CASSVRQTGEYEQYF
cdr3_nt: TGTGCCAGCAGCGTGCGGCAAACAGGGGAGTACGAGCAGTACTTC

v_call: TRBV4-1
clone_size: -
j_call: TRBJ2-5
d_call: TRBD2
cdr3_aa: CASSQGTSGSLGETQYF
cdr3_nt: TGCGCCAGCAGCCAGGGAACTAGCGGGAGCCTTGGAGAGACCCAGTACTTC

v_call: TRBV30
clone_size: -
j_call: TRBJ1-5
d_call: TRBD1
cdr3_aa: CAWSPQRGTGGFGNQPQHF
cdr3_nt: TGTGCCTGGAGTCCCCAAAGGGGGACAGGGGGCTTTGGCAATCAGCCCCAGCATTTT

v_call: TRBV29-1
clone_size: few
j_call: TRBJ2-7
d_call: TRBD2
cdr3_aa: CSVDRNIAGGREQYF
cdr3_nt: TGCAGCGTGGACAGGAACATAGCGGGAGGGCGTGAGCAGTACTTC

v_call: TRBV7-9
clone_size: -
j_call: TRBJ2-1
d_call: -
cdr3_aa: CASSPGTNEQFF
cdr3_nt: TGTGCCAGCAGCCCAGGCACGAATGAGCAGTTCTTC

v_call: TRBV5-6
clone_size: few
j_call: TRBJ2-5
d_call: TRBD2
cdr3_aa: CASSRGLAGSFAYF
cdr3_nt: TGTGCCAGCAGCCGAGGACTAGCGGGATCCTTCGCGTACTTC

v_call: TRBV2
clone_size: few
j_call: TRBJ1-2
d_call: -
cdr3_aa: CASSVVNYGYTF
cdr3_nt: TGTGCCAGCAGTGTAGTAAACTATGGCTACACCTTC

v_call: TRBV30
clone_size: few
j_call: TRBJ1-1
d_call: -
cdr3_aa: CAWSPLRNTEAFF
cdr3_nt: TGTGCCTGGAGTCCTCTGAGGAACACTGAAGCTTTCTTT

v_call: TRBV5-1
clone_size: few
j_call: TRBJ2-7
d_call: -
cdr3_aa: CASSLGTFYEQYF
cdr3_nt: TGCGCCAGCAGCTTGGGGACTTTCTACGAGCAGTACTTC

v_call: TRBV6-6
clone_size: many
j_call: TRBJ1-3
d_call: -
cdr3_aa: CASSDTRAGNTIYF
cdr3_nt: TGTGCCAGCAGTGACACGAGAGCTGGAAACACCATATATTTT

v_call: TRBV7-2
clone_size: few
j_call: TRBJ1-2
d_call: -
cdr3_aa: CASSPGQLLGYTF
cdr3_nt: TGTGCCAGCAGCCCTGGACAGTTGTTGGGCTACACCTTC

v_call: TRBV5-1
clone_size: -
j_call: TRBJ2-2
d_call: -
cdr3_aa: CASSLSTTGELFF
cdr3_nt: TGCGCCAGCAGCTTGTCTACCACCGGGGAGCTGTTTTTT

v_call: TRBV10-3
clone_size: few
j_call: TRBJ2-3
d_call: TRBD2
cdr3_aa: CAISETGTSGSSTDTQYF
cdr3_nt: TGTGCCATCAGTGAGACCGGGACTAGCGGGTCTAGCACAGATACGCAGTATTTT

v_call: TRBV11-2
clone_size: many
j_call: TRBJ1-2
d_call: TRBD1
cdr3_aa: CASSSTGPYGYTF
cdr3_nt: TGTGCCAGCAGTTCGACAGGGCCCTATGGCTACACCTTC

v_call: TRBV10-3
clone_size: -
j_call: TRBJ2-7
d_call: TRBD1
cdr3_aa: CAISDFPDRHHF
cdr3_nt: TGTGCCATCAGTGATTTCCCGGACAGGCACCACTTC

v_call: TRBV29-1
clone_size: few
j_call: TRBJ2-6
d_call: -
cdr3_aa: CSVKMAGANVLTF
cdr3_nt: TGCAGCGTCAAGATGGCCGGGGCCAACGTCCTGACTTTC

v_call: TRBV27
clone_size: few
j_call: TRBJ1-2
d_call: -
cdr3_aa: CASSEQGENYGYTF
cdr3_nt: TGTGCCAGCAGTGAACAGGGCGAAAACTATGGCTACACCTTC

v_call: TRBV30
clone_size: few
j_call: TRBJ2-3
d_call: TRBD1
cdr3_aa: CAWNRDRGADTQYF
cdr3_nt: TGTGCCTGGAACCGGGACAGGGGCGCAGATACGCAGTATTTT

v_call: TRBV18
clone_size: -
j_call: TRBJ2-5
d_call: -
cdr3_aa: CASFVTAGQETQYF
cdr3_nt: TGTGCCAGCTTCGTCACCGCCGGCCAAGAGACCCAGTACTTC

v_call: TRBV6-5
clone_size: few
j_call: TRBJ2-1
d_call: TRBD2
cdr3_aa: CASQVAGGPSEQFF
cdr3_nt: TGTGCCAGCCAGGTAGCGGGAGGGCCCAGTGAGCAGTTCTTC

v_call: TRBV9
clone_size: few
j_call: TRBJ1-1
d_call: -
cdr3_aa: CASSAGQKAEAFF
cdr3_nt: TGTGCCAGCAGCGCCGGACAGAAGGCTGAAGCTTTCTTT

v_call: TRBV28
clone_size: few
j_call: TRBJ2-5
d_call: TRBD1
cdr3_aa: CASRGTGRETQYF
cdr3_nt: TGTGCCAGCAGGGGGACAGGGAGAGAGACCCAGTACTTC

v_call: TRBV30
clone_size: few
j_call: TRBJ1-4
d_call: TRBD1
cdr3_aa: CAWTPGQGNEKLFF
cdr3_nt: TGTGCCTGGACCCCGGGACAGGGTAATGAAAAACTGTTTTTT

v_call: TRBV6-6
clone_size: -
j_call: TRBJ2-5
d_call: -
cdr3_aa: CASSYPQGTLETQYF
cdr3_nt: TGTGCCAGCAGTTACCCGCAAGGGACTTTAGAGACCCAGTACTTC

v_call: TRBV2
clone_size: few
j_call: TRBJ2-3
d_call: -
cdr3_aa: CASSESMSTDTQYF
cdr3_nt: TGTGCCAGCAGTGAATCAATGAGCACAGATACGCAGTATTTT

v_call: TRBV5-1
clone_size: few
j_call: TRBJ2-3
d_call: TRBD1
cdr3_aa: CASSSTAAGGAEDTQYF
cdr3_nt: TGCGCCAGCAGCTCAACCGCCGCAGGGGGCGCCGAAGATACGCAGTATTTT

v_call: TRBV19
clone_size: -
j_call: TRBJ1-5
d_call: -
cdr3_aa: CASTDGSVQPQHF
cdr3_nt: TGTGCCAGTACCGATGGGAGCGTTCAGCCCCAGCATTTT

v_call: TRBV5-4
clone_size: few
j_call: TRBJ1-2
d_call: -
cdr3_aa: CASSPDKNYGYTF
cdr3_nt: TGTGCCAGCAGCCCCGACAAAAACTATGGCTACACCTTC

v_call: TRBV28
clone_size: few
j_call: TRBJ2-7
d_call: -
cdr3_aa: CASSLLYGGASEQYF
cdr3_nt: TGTGCCAGCAGTTTATTATATGGCGGGGCTAGCGAGCAGTACTTC

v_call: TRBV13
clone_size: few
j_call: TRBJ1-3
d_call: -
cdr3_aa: CASSERQGGSGNTIYF
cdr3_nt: TGTGCCAGCAGCGAACGCCAAGGGGGCTCTGGAAACACCATATATTTT

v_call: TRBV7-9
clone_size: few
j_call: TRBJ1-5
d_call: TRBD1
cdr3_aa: CASSPTGGNQPQHF
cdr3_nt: TGTGCCAGCAGCCCGACAGGGGGCAATCAGCCCCAGCATTTT

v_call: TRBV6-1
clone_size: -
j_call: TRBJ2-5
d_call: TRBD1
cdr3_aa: CASRRQGEETQYF
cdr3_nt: TGTGCCAGCAGGAGACAGGGTGAAGAGACCCAGTACTTC

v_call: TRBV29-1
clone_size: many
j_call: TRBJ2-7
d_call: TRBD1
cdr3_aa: CSVNDRGSYEQYF
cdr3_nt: TGCAGCGTGAATGACAGGGGATCCTACGAGCAGTACTTC